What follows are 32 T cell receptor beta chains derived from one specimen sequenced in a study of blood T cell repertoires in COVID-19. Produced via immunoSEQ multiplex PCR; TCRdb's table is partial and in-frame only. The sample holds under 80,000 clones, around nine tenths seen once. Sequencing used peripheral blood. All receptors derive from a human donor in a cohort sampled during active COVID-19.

CDR3 bases: TGTGCCAGTAGTATAGGGTGGCTAGCGAGTCCCGCGTACAATGAGCAGTTCTTC. Translation: CASSIGWLASPAYNEQFF. V is TRBV19 and J is TRBJ2-1; tentatively, D is TRBD2 (6 bases). The CDR3 length is 18 residues. V was cut by 1 base and J by 4 bases, with 20 bases left in between. The germline V gene encodes CDR1 LNHDA and CDR2 SQIVND (reference sequence). Looking up the rest from reference TRBV19 and TRBJ2-1 gives the full variable domain: DGGITQSPKYLFRKEGQNVTLSCEQNLNHDAMYWYRQDPGQGLRLIYYSQIVNDFQKGDIAEGYSVSREKKESFPLTVTSAQKNPTAFYLCASSIGWLASPAYNEQFFGPGTRLTVL.

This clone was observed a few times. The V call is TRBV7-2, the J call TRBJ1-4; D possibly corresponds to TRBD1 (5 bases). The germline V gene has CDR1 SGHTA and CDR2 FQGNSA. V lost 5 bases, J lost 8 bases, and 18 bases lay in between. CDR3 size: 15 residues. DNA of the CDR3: TGTGCCAGCAGCCCTACCGGGACTTGGGGGGAAAAACTGTTTTTT. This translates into CASSPTGTWGEKLFF.

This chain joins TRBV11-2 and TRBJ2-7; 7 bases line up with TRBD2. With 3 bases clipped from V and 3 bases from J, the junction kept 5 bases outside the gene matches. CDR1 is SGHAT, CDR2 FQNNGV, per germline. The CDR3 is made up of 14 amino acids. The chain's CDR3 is CASSLASGNYEQYV. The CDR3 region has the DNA TGTGCCAGCAGCTTGGCTAGCGGCAACTACGAGCAGTACGTC.

DNA of the CDR3: TGTGCCAGCAGCTTAAAGTCAGGCAATGAGCAGTTCTTC. This codes for CASSLKSGNEQFF. This chain joins TRBV11-2 and TRBJ2-1; unclear D gene. The V end was cut by 2 bases, the J end by 6 bases, with 8 bases between. CDR3 length equals 13 residues. Germline lookup yields CDR1 SGHAT and CDR2 FQNNGV. Combining the CDR3 with reference TRBV11-2 and TRBJ2-1 gives the whole variable domain EAGVAQSPRYKIIEKRQSVAFWCNPISGHATLYWYQQILGQGPKLLIQFQNNGVVDDSQLPKDRFSAERLKGVDSTLKIQPAKLEDSAVYLCASSLKSGNEQFFGPGTRLTVL.

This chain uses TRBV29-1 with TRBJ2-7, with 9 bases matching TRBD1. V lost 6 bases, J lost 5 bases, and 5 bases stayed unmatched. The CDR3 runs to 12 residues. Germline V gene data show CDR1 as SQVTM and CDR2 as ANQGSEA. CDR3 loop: CSVVTGGHEQYV. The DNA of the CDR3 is TGCAGCGTCGTGACAGGGGGTCACGAGCAGTACGTC.

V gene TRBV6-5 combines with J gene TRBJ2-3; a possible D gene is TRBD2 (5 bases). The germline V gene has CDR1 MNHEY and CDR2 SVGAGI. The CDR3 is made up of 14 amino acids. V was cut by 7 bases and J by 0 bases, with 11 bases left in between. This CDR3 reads CASKAGSSTDTQYF. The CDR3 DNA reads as TGTGCCAGCAAGGCGGGCAGTAGCACAGATACGCAGTATTTT.

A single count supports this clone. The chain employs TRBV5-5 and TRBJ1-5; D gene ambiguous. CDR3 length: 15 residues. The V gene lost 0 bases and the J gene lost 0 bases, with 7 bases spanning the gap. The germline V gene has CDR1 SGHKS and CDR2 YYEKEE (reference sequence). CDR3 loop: CASSLGPDSNQPQHF. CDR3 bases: TGTGCCAGCAGCTTGGGGCCAGATAGCAATCAGCCCCAGCATTTT.

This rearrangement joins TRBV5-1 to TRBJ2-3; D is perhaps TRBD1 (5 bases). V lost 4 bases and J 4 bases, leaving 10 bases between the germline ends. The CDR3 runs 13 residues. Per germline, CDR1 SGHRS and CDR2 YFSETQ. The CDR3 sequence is CASSPDSSDTQYF. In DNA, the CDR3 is TGCGCCAGCAGCCCCGACAGTTCAGATACGCAGTATTTT.

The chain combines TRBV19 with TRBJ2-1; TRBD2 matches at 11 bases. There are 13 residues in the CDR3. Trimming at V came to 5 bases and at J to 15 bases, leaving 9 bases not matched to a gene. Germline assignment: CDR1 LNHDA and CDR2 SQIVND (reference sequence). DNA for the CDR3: TGTGCCAGTAGTGTTCTAGCGGGAGGTTGGCTGTTCTTC. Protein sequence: CASSVLAGGWLFF.

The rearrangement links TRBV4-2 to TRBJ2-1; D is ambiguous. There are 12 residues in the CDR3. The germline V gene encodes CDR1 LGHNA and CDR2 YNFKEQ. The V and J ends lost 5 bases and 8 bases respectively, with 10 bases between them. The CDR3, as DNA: TGTGCCAGCAGCGTTACAGATTATGAGCAGTTCTTC. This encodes CASSVTDYEQFF.

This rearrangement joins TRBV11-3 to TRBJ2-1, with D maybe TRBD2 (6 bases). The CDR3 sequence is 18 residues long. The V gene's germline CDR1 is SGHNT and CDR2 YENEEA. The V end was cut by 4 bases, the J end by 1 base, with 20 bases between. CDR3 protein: CASSSIISGLGSYNEQFF. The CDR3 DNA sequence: TGTGCCAGCAGCTCTATAATTAGCGGCTTAGGGTCCTACAATGAGCAGTTCTTC.

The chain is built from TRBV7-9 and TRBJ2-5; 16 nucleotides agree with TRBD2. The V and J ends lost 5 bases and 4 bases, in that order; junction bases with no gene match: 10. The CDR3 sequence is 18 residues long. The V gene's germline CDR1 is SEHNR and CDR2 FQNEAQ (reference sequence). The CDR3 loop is CASSLGTSGRALGETQYF. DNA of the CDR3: TGTGCCAGCAGCCTCGGGACTAGCGGGAGGGCCCTGGGAGAGACCCAGTACTTC.

CDR3 nucleotides: TGTGCCAGCAGCGCGGGCTGGCTGGGGCAAGAGACCCAGTACTTC. It is translated as CASSAGWLGQETQYF. This sequence joins TRBV3-1 (or the pseudogene TRBV3-2) and TRBJ2-5; perhaps TRBD2 as D (5 bases). The CDR3 has 15 residues. Germline CDR1 reads LGHDT; CDR2 reads YNNKEL (reference sequence). V gave up 5 bases and J gave up 2 bases, with 15 bases separating them.

The CDR3 reads CASSRDRVAGNTIYF. The CDR3 DNA is TGTGCCAGCAGCCGCGACAGGGTTGCTGGAAACACCATATATTTT. The chain joins TRBV5-5 to TRBJ1-3, with 7 nucleotides matching TRBD1. Trimming cost V 4 bases and J 2 bases; bases outside gene matches: 6. This CDR3 region has 15 residues. The germline V gene has CDR1 SGHKS and CDR2 YYEKEE (reference sequence).

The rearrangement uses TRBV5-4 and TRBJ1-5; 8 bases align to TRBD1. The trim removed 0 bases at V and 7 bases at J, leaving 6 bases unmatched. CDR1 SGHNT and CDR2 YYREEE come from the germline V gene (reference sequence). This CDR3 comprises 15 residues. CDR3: CASSLGQGAGQPQHF. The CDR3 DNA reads TGTGCCAGCAGCTTGGGGCAGGGGGCAGGCCAGCCCCAGCATTTT.

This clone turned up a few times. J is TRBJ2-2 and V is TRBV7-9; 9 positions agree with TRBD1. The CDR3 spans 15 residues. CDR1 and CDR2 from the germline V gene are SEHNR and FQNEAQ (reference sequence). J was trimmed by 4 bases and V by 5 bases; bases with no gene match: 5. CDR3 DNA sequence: TGTGCCAGCAGCACAGGGGGCGGAGGCACCGGGGAGCTGTTTTTT. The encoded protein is CASSTGGGGTGELFF.

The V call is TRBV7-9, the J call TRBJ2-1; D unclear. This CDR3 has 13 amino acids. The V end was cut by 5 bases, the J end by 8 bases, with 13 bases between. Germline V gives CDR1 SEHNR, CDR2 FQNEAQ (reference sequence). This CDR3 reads CASSAWSLYEQFF. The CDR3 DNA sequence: TGTGCCAGCAGCGCGTGGAGTTTGTATGAGCAGTTCTTC.

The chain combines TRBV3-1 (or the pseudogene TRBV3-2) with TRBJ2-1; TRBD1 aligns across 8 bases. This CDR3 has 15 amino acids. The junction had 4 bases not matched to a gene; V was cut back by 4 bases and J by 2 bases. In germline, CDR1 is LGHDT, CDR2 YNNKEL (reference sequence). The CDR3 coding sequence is TGTGCCAGCAGCCCCCAGGGGGCCCCCTACAATGAGCAGTTCTTC. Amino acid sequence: CASSPQGAPYNEQFF.

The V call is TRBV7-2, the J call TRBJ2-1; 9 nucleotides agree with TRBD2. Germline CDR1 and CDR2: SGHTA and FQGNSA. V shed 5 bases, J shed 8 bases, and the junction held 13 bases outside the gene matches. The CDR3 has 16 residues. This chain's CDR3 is CASSQGGSGRVYEQFF. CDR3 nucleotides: TGTGCCAGCAGCCAAGGGGGTAGCGGGAGAGTTTATGAGCAGTTCTTC.

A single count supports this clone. The CDR3 protein is CASSPINSDTQYF. In DNA, the CDR3 is TGTGCCAGCAGTCCTATAAATTCAGATACGCAGTATTTT. The chain links TRBV27 to TRBJ2-3; D uncertain. The ends were cut back, 5 bases at V and 4 bases at J, with 10 bases in the middle. The CDR3 length is 13 residues. The germline V gene has CDR1 MNHEY and CDR2 SMNVEV (reference sequence).

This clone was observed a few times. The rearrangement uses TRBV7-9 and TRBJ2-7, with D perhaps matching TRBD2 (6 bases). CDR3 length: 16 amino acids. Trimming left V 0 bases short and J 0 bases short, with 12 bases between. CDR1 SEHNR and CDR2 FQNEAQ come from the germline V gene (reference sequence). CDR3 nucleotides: TGTGCCAGCAGCTTAGCCCTGGAGGGAAGCTCCTACGAGCAGTACTTC. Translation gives CASSLALEGSSYEQYF.

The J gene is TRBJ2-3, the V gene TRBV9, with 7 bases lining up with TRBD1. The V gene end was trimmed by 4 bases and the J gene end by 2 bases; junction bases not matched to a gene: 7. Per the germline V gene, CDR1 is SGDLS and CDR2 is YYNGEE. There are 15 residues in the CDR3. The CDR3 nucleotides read TGTGCCAGCAGCCCCCGGGACAGACTCACAGATACGCAGTATTTT. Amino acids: CASSPRDRLTDTQYF.

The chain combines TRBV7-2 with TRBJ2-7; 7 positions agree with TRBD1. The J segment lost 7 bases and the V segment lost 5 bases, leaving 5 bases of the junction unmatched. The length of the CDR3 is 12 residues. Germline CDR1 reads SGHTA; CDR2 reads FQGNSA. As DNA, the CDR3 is TGTGCCAGCAGCCGGGACAGAAGGGAGCAGTACGTC. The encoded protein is CASSRDRREQYV.

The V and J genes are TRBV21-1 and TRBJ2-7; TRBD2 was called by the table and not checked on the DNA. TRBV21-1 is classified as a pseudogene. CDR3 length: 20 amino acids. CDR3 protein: CASSKAEPGVLTGNLRAGYV. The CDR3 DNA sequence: TGTGCCAGCAGCAAAGCGGAGCCCGGAGTTTTAACGGGGAACTTACGAGCTGGGTACGTC.

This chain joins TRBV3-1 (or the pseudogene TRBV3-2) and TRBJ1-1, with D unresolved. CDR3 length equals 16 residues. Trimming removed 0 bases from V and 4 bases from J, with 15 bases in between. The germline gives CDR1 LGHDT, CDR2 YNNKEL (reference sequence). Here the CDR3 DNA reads TGTGCCAGCAGCCAAGATCCGGGCGGGAGACTCACTGAAGCTTTCTTT. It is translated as CASSQDPGGRLTEAFF.

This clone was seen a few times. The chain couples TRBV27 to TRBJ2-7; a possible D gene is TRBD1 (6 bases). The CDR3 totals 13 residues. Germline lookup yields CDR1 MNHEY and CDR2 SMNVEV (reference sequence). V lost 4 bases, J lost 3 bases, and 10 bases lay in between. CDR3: CASSSGVLYEQYF. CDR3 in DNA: TGTGCCAGCAGTTCAGGGGTTCTCTACGAGCAGTACTTC.

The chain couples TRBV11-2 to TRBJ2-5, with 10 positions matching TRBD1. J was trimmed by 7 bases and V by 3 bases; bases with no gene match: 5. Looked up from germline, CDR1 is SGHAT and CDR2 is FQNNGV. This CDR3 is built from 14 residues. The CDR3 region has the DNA TGTGCCAGCAGCTTGGAGGGACAGGGGCCGACCCAGTACTTC. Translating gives CASSLEGQGPTQYF.

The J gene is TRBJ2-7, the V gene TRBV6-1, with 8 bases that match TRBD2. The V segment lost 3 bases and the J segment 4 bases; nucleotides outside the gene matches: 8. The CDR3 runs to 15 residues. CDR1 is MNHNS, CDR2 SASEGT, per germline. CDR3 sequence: CASSDGLAGRYEQYV. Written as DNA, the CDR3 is TGTGCCAGCAGTGATGGTCTAGCGGGCCGGTACGAGCAGTACGTC.

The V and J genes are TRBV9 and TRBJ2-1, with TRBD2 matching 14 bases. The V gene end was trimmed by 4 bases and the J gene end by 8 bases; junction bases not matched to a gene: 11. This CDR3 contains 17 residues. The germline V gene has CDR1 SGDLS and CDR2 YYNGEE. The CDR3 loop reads CASSPPGLAGVGHEQFF. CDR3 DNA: TGTGCCAGCAGCCCCCCGGGACTAGCGGGAGTGGGGCATGAGCAGTTCTTC.

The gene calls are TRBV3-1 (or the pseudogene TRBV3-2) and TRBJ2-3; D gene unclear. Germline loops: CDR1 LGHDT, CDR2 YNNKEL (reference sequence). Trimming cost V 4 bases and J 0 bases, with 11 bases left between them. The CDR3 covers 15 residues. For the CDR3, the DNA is TGTGCCAGCAGCCCCCTGGCCGGGAGCACAGATACGCAGTATTTT. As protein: CASSPLAGSTDTQYF.

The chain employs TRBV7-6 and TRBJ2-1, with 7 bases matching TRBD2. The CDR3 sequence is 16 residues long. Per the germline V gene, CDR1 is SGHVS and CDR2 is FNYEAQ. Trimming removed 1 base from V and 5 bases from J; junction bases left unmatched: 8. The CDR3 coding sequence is TGTGCCAGCAGCTTAGGTAGGACTAGAGGACACAATGAGCAGTTCTTC. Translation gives CASSLGRTRGHNEQFF.

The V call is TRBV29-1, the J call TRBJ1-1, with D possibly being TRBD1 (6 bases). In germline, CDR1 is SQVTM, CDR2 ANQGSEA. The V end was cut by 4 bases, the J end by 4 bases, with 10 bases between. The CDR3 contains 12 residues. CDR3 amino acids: CSVGQGGTEAFF. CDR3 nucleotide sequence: TGCAGCGTTGGTCAAGGGGGCACTGAAGCTTTCTTT.